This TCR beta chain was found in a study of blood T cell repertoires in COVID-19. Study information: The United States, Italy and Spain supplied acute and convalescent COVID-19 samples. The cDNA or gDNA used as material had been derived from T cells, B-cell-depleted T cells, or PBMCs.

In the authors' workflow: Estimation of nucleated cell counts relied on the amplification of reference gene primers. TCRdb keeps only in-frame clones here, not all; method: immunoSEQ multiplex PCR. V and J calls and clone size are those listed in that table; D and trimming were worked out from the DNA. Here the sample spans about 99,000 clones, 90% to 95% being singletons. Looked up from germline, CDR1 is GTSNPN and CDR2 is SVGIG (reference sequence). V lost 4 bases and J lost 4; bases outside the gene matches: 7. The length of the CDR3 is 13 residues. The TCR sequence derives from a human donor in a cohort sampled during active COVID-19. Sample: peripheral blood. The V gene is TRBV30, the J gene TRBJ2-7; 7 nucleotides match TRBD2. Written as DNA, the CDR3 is TGTGCCTGGACAAAGACGGGAGGATACGAGCAGTACTTC. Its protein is CAWTKTGGYEQYF. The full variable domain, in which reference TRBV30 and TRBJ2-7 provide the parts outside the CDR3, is SQTIHQWPATLVQPVGSPLSLECTVEGTSNPNLYWYRQAAGRGLQLLFYSVGIGQISSEVPQNLSASRPQDRQFILSSKKLLLSDSGFYLCAWTKTGGYEQYFGPGTRLTVT.